This T cell receptor (beta chain) was documented in a study of blood T cell repertoires in COVID-19. Germline V CDR1 and CDR2: MDHEN, SYDVKM. This CDR3 is built from 15 residues. V trimming: 3 bases; J trimming: 7 bases; junction bases outside the gene matches: 4. Generated by immunoSEQ multiplex PCR, the TCRdb table keeps only in-frame clones and is missing some. Of about 330,000 clones detected, roughly 90% appear once; the ten largest clones hold under 20%. The specimen was PBMCs or T cells enriched from blood (not recorded which). V and J are TRBV28 and TRBJ2-1, with 12 bases matching TRBD2. The sequence came from a woman aged 25 to 39 who had recovered from COVID-19. The CDR3 spells CASSFGLAGRNEQFF. CDR3 sequence (DNA): TGTGCCAGCAGTTTTGGACTAGCGGGGCGTAATGAGCAGTTCTTC.